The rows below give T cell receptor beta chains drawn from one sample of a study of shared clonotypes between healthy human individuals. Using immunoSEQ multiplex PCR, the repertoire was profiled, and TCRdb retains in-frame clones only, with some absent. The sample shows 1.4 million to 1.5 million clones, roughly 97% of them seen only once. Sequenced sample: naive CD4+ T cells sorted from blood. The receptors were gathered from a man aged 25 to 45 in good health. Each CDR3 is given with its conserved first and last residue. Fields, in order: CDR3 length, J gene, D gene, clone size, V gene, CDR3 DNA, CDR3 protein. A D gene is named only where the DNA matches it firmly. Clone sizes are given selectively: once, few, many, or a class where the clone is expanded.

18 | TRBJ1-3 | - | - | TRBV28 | TGTGCCAGCAGTTCCGCTGGCCTTGGCGGCGCCTCTGGAAACACCATATATTTT | CASSSAGLGGASGNTIYF
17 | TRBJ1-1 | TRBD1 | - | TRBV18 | TGTGCCAGCTCTACTAAGGGACAGCCTCTTATGAACACTGAAGCTTTCTTT | CASSTKGQPLMNTEAFF
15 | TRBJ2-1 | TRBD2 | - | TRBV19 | TGTGCCAGTAGTTACGGGGCCAGACTAGCTGGTGAGCAGTTCTTC | CASSYGARLAGEQFF
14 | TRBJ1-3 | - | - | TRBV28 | TGTGCCAGCAGTTTGGGGGGTTCTGGAAACACCATATATTTT | CASSLGGSGNTIYF
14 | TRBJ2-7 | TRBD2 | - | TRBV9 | TGTGCCAGCAGCGTTAGCGGGAAGACCTACGAGCAGTACTTC | CASSVSGKTYEQYF
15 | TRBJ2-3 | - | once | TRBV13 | TGTGCCAGCAGCCCCGGTTGGCGGGGCACAGATACGCAGTATTTT | CASSPGWRGTDTQYF
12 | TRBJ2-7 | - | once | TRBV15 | TGTGCCACCAGCAGAGGTTCCTACGAGCAGTACTTC | CATSRGSYEQYF
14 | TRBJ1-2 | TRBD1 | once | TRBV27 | TGTGCCAGCAGTTTACGGGACAGGGGCTATGGCTACACCTTC | CASSLRDRGYGYTF
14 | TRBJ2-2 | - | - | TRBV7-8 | TGTGCCAGCAGCTTGGTTCCGGATAGCGGGGAGCTGTTTTTT | CASSLVPDSGELFF
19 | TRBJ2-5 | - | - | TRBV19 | TGTGCCAGTAGCCTAAGTATCTGGATAGGGACCAGGAGTGAGGAGACCCAGTACTTC | CASSLSIWIGTRSEETQYF
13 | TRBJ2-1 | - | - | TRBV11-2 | TGTGCCAGCAGCTCGCTTCTCTACAATGAGCAGTTCTTC | CASSSLLYNEQFF
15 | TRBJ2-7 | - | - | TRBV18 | TGTGCCAGCTCACCAATATCTAGCGTCTCCCAATTTTCAGTCTTC | CASSPISSVSQFSVF
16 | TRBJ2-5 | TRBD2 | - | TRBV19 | TGTGCCAGTAGTATATCCTTAGCGGGACTTCAAGAGACCCAGTACTTC | CASSISLAGLQETQYF
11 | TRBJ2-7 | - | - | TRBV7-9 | TGTGCCAGCAGCCGCGATTACGAGCAGTACTTC | CASSRDYEQYF
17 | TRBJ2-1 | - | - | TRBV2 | TGTGCCAGCAGTTGGGACTCCAGCAGGTTTGTCTACAATGAGCAGTTCTTC | CASSWDSSRFVYNEQFF
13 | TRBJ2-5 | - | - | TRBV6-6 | TGTGCCAGCAGTTACTCTACCGAAGGGACCCAGTACTTC | CASSYSTEGTQYF
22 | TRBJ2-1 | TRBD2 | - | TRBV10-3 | TGTGCCATCAGTCACTCCGACTTCCCCGGGACTAGCGGGAGGGCCGTCTACAATGAGCAGTTCTTC | CAISHSDFPGTSGRAVYNEQFF
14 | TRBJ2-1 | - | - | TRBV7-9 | TGTGCCAGCAGCCTAAGACCATCAGGGGATGAGCAGTTCTTC | CASSLRPSGDEQFF
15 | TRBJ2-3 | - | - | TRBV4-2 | TGTGCCAGCAGCCATCGGAGGGGGGCCACAGATACGCAGTATTTT | CASSHRRGATDTQYF
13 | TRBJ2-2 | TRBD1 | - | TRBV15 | TGTGCCACCAGCAGCGACAGGGCCTGGGAGCTGTTTTTT | CATSSDRAWELFF
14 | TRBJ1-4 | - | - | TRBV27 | TGTGCCAGCAGTTTCATCACTGGCAATGAAAAACTGTTTTTT | CASSFITGNEKLFF
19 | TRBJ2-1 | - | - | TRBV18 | TGTGCCAGCTCACTACTACCACCCAGGGTGATCGTTCGGTATTATGAGCAGTTCTTC | CASSLLPPRVIVRYYEQFF
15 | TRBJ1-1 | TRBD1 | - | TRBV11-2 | TGTGCCAGCCGGTACACCGGGACAGGGTGGACTGAAGCTTTCTTT | CASRYTGTGWTEAFF
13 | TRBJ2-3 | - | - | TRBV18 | TGTGCCAGCTCACCAGAGATCGGGGATACGCAGTATTTT | CASSPEIGDTQYF
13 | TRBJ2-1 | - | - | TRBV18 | TGTGCCAGCTCACAAGGGTTATACAATGAGCAGTTCTTC | CASSQGLYNEQFF
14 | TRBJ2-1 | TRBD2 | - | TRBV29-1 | TGCAGCGTTGAACTCCTAGCGGGAGACCGTGAGCAGTTCTTC | CSVELLAGDREQFF
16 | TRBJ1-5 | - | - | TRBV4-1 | TGCGCCAGCAGCCTCAACGTCGGGACGGAAAATCAGCCCCAGCATTTT | CASSLNVGTENQPQHF
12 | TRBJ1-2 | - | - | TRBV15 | TGTGCCACCAGCAGAGATCAGCGGATCTTGACCTTC | CATSRDQRILTF
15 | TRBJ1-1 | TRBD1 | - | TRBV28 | TGTGCCAGCTACCAAGAAGAGACAGGGGCCACTGAAGCTTTCTTT | CASYQEETGATEAFF
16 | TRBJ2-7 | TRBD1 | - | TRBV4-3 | TGCGCCAGCAGCCGAGGACAGGGGGCTCTCTCCTACGAGCAGTACTTC | CASSRGQGALSYEQYF
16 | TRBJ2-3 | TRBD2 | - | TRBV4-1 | TGCGCCAGCAGCCAAACGGGGGGTCCTAGCACAGATACGCAGTATTTT | CASSQTGGPSTDTQYF
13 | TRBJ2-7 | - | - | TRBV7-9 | TGTGCCAGCAGCTTAGAGGACAGATACGAGCAGTACTTC | CASSLEDRYEQYF
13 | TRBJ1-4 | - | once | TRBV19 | TGTGCCAGCCGACAAGTTGACGATGAAAAACTGTTTTTT | CASRQVDDEKLFF
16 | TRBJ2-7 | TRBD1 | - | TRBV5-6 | TGTGCCAGCAGCTGGGGGACAGGGGGCGGTCATTACGAGCAGTACTTC | CASSWGTGGGHYEQYF
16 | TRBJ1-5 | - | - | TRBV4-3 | TGCGCCAGCAGCCAAGAATCAGGAAGAGGCAATCAGCCCCAGCATTTT | CASSQESGRGNQPQHF